This T cell receptor beta chain was profiled in a study of shared clonotypes between healthy human individuals. Whole-study findings and limits: Shared across several donors were 5% to 6% of the naive CD4 clonotypes.

The ends were cut back, 6 bases at V and 5 bases at J, with 19 bases in the middle. Germline V CDR1 and CDR2: MNHEY, SVGAGI. This CDR3 comprises 15 residues. Terminally differentiated effector memory CD45RA+ cells were excluded from the naive CD8 cells, which were CD45RO-negative and positively selected for CCR7. Remarks on this clone: Its antigen is still unknown.

TCRdb's table, derived via immunoSEQ multiplex PCR, lists solely in-frame clones and lacks some. Among approximately 2,200,000 clones listed, about 93% were seen once. The sample consisted of naive CD8+ T cells from PBMCs. The clonotype comes from a man aged 18 to 29 in good health. Some clones in this sample may be carry-over from other donors' samples. The chain employs TRBV6-5 and TRBJ1-2; perhaps TRBD1 as D (6 bases). The CDR3 region is CASRMSEGVWYGYTF. The CDR3 coding sequence is TGTGCCAGCAGGATGTCCGAGGGGGTGTGGTATGGCTACACCTTC.